This entry describes one TCR beta chain. The same CDR3 can be traced to other DNA sequences in this sample. The data belong to a study of blood T cell repertoires in COVID-19. At the level of the study: PBMCs, B-cell-depleted T cells, or T cells were the source of the cDNA or gDNA that made up the material.

Measured with immunoSEQ multiplex PCR; TCRdb has only the in-frame clones, and not every one. The table includes just over 350,000 clones, about 90% detected once. From germline, CDR1 is GTSNPN and CDR2 SVGIG (reference sequence). This CDR3 has 12 amino acids. V lost 0 bases and J 3 bases, leaving 5 bases between the germline ends. The sequence was collected from a woman aged 25 to 39 who had recovered from COVID-19. Sequencing was carried out using PBMCs or T cells enriched from blood (not recorded which). V gene TRBV30 combines with J gene TRBJ1-1; possibly TRBD1 for D (5 bases). The CDR3: CAWSVGDTEAFF. CDR3 bases: TGTGCCTGGAGTGTAGGGGACACTGAAGCTTTCTTT.